This entry is about one T cell receptor beta chain. No antigen is known for it. Clones were sequenced by immunoSEQ multiplex PCR, and TCRdb holds only the in-frame ones, with some missing. Seen here are about 120,000 clones, roughly nine tenths observed once, and the top ten hold about 0.18%. The data originate from a study of graft-versus-host responses after intestinal transplantation. Study-wide results and caveats: The marrow of recipients harbored GvH clones, and ileum or blood showed some of them first.

The CDR3 runs to 17 residues. CDR1 LGHNT and CDR2 FRNRAP come from the germline V gene. With 6 bases clipped from V and 0 bases from J, the junction kept 8 bases outside the gene matches. Sequenced here: unstimulated CD4+ T cells sorted from spleen or lymph node cells, sampled before intestinal transplant. This sequence originates from a human donor who received an intestinal transplant. V and J are TRBV12-5 and TRBJ1-1; 12 nucleotides align to TRBD1. The DNA of the CDR3 is TGTGCTAGTGGGACCGGGACAGGGGGCAGAGTGAACACTGAAGCTTTCTTT. Translated, it gives CASGTGTGGRVNTEAFF.